These T cell receptor beta chains were read from a single sample in a study of spatial heterogeneity in lung cancer. TCRdb reprocessed the 5' RACE reads with MiXCR, giving one entry per CDR3 protein. The data hold more than 20,000 distinct CDR3 sequences, with about 5% observed a single time. This specimen consisted of PBMCs, obtained at surgery. The receptors were gathered from a male donor with early-stage non-small cell lung cancer. Both conserved end residues are part of each CDR3. Each record gives: CDR3 protein, CDR3 DNA, D gene, clone size, V gene, J gene. A D gene is named only where the DNA matches it firmly. Clone size appears in some rows only: once, few, many, or a class for an expanded clone.

CASSGIQETQYF	TGTGCCAGCAGCGGGATCCAAGAGACCCAGTACTTC	-	few	TRBV3-1	TRBJ2-5
CATSRDLGSEYNEQFF	TGTGCCACCAGCAGAGATCTAGGGAGTGAGTACAATGAGCAGTTCTTC	-	many	TRBV15	TRBJ2-1
CASGTARGEQFF	TGTGCTAGTGGTACAGCCCGAGGGGAGCAGTTCTTC	-	-	TRBV12-5	TRBJ2-1
CSVEYQTDTQYF	TGCAGCGTCGAATACCAGACAGATACGCAGTATTTT	-	many	TRBV29-1	TRBJ2-3
CASSLAVQDRVHEQYF	TGCGCCAGCAGCTTGGCGGTTCAGGACAGGGTCCACGAGCAGTACTTC	TRBD1	many	TRBV5-1	TRBJ2-7
CATSRARGYNEQFF	TGTGCCACCTCCCGGGCTAGAGGTTACAATGAGCAGTTCTTC	-	many	TRBV15	TRBJ2-1
CAISRLAGQIYEQYF	TGTGCCATCAGTCGGCTAGCGGGACAGATCTACGAGCAGTACTTC	TRBD2	many	TRBV10-3	TRBJ2-7
CASSVGETQYF	TGTGCCAGTAGTGTCGGAGAGACCCAGTACTTC	-	many	TRBV19	TRBJ2-5
CASSYIGFYEQYF	TGTGCCAGCAGTTACATCGGATTCTACGAGCAGTACTTC	-	many	TRBV6-2/TRBV6-3	TRBJ2-7
CASSTTGDGYTF	TGTGCCAGCAGTACCACAGGGGACGGCTACACCTTC	TRBD1	-	TRBV6-5	TRBJ1-2
CASSPLAGEEYNEQFF	TGTGCCAGCAGTCCTCTAGCAGGAGAGGAGTACAATGAGCAGTTCTTC	-	-	TRBV6-2/TRBV6-3	TRBJ2-1
CASGPGGNTEAFF	TGTGCTAGTGGTCCCGGCGGGAACACTGAAGCTTTCTTT	-	medium-sized	TRBV12-5	TRBJ1-1
CASSLETDRDGYTF	TGTGCCAGCAGCTTAGAGACCGACCGGGATGGCTACACCTTC	-	many	TRBV7-9	TRBJ1-2
CASSLGLGAQYF	TGTGCCAGCAGTTTAGGCCTCGGGGCCCAGTACTTC	-	many	TRBV12-3/TRBV12-4	TRBJ2-5
CASSLTSGAETDTQYF	TGTGCCAGCAGCCTCACTAGCGGCGCGGAAACAGATACGCAGTATTTT	TRBD2	many	TRBV7-3	TRBJ2-3
CASSVSGTTRYDEQFF	TGTGCCAGCAGCGTTTCCGGGACTACCCGCTACGATGAGCAGTTCTTC	TRBD2	-	TRBV9	TRBJ2-1
CASSLTGNDSPLHF	TGCGCCAGCAGCCTGACAGGGAATGATTCACCCCTCCACTTT	TRBD1	many	TRBV5-1	TRBJ1-6
CASRGQGRGNEQFF	TGTGCCAGCAGGGGACAGGGTCGGGGCAATGAGCAGTTCTTC	TRBD1	many	TRBV12-3/TRBV12-4	TRBJ2-1
CASSAGTGVSYTF	TGTGCCAGCAGTGCCGGGACAGGCGTGAGCTACACCTTC	TRBD1	many	TRBV25-1	TRBJ1-2
CSAPDRGRDRGETQYF	TGCAGTGCCCCCGATCGGGGTCGGGACCGAGGGGAGACCCAGTACTTC	-	many	TRBV20-1	TRBJ2-5
CAISDGTSGELGETQYF	TGTGCCATCAGCGACGGGACTAGCGGGGAACTGGGAGAGACCCAGTACTTC	TRBD2	many	TRBV10-3	TRBJ2-5
CASSPGTGELFF	TGTGCCAGCAGCCCTGGGACCGGGGAGCTGTTTTTT	-	many	TRBV7-3	TRBJ2-2
CASTPRGSGANVLTF	TGTGCCAGTACCCCCCGGGGCTCTGGGGCCAACGTCCTGACTTTC	-	many	TRBV19	TRBJ2-6
CASSLAAGGVGNEQFF	TGTGCCAGCAGCTTAGCAGCGGGAGGCGTGGGGAATGAGCAGTTCTTC	TRBD2	many	TRBV11-2	TRBJ2-1